One and the same sample provided the 28 T cell receptor beta chains below, sequenced in a study of STAT3 mutations in large granular lymphocyte leukemia. The antigens for these receptors are not known. Study results and limitations: In T-cell large granular lymphocyte leukemia, about half of patients showed multiple immunodominant subclonotypes.

Measured with immunoSEQ multiplex PCR; TCRdb has only the in-frame clones, and not every one. The sample consists of 30,000 to 35,000 clones, 60% to 85% of them appearing once. Sequencing was performed on peripheral blood mononuclear cells. The receptors stem from a woman in her forties or fifties with T-cell large granular lymphocyte leukemia. Some clones in this sample may be carry-over from other donors' samples.

The J gene is TRBJ2-7, the V gene TRBV18; the D gene could be TRBD1 or TRBD2 (6 bases each). This CDR3 has 13 amino acids. Germline-derived CDR1 and CDR2 are KGHSH and LQKENI. Trimming removed 4 bases from V and 6 bases from J, with 13 bases in between. CDR3 loop: CASSQGEVGEQYF. Here the CDR3 DNA reads TGTGCCAGCTCACAGGGGGAGGTCGGCGAGCAGTACTTC. The variable domain in full, with the rest retrieved from reference TRBV18 and TRBJ2-7, is NAGVMQNPRHLVRRRGQEARLRCSPMKGHSHVYWYRQLPEEGLKFMVYLQKENIIDESGMPKERFSAEFPKEGPSILRIQQVVRGDSAAYFCASSQGEVGEQYFGPGTRLTVT.

The J gene is TRBJ2-5, the V gene TRBV7-9, with D perhaps TRBD2 (6 bases). With 0 bases removed from V and 5 bases from J, the gap between germline ends came to 13 bases. CDR1 and CDR2 from the germline V gene are SEHNR and FQNEAQ (reference sequence). The CDR3 totals 15 residues. The CDR3 DNA reads as TGTGCCAGCAGCTTAGCGGGACTCTCAGGGGAGACCCAGTACTTC. Its translation is CASSLAGLSGETQYF.

In its sample, this clone was seen a few times. The V and J genes are TRBV27 and TRBJ1-2; a weak D match, TRBD1 (5 bases). CDR1 and CDR2 (germline): MNHEY, SMNVEV (reference sequence). The CDR3 is made up of 18 amino acids. V dropped 2 bases and J dropped 4 bases, with 23 bases sitting between them. CDR3 DNA sequence: TGTGCCAGCAGTTTAAGGGTAGGGGTGCCGGGTTCGGGCTATGGCTACACCTTC. It encodes CASSLRVGVPGSGYGYTF.

The chain uses TRBV5-4 and TRBJ1-1; weak D call: TRBD1 (5 bases). The CDR3 runs to 14 residues. Germline lookup yields CDR1 SGHNT and CDR2 YYREEE (reference sequence). V was trimmed by 2 bases and J by 1 base, leaving 9 bases between them. The CDR3 nucleotides read TGTGCCAGCAGCTTCCAGGGAAGGAACACTGAAGCTTTCTTT. The encoded protein is CASSFQGRNTEAFF.

The genes are TRBV30 and TRBJ1-5; unclear D gene. Trimming took 1 base from V and 7 from J, leaving 8 bases between them. The germline V gene encodes CDR1 GTSNPN and CDR2 SVGIG (reference sequence). The CDR3 contains 12 residues. The chain's CDR3 is CAWSAPFQPQHF. CDR3 DNA: TGTGCCTGGAGTGCCCCCTTCCAGCCCCAGCATTTT.

This clone was detected once. This chain links TRBV18 with TRBJ2-6; no clear D gene. CDR1 KGHSH and CDR2 LQKENI come from the germline V gene. V was trimmed by 3 bases and J by 4 bases, leaving 7 bases between them. The CDR3 runs to 14 residues. CDR3 residues: CASSPNSGANVLTF. The CDR3 coding sequence is TGTGCCAGCTCACCGAACTCCGGGGCCAACGTCCTGACTTTC.

This clone has only a few counts. This chain connects TRBV7-2 to TRBJ1-2; D might be TRBD1 (5 bases). The V gene's germline CDR1 is SGHTA and CDR2 FQGNSA. Deletions cut 3 bases from V and 7 bases from J, with 12 bases between. CDR3 length: 13 residues. The chain's CDR3 is CASSFEGLSGYTF. Here the CDR3 DNA reads TGTGCCAGCAGCTTCGAGGGGTTGAGTGGCTACACCTTC.

The J gene is TRBJ1-3, the V gene TRBV18; D unresolved. V was pared by 3 bases and J by 4 bases, with 10 bases between. This CDR3 has 14 amino acids. Germline-derived CDR1 and CDR2 are KGHSH and LQKENI. CDR3 coding DNA: TGTGCCAGCTCACCTCAGGAGTCCGGAAACACCATATATTTT. Residues: CASSPQESGNTIYF.

This clone was observed a few times. The chain employs TRBV10-3 and TRBJ2-6, with D tentatively TRBD1 (6 bases). This CDR3 has 13 amino acids. Trimming took off 9 bases at V and 2 bases at J, with 8 bases between the two ends. Germline V gives CDR1 ENHRY, CDR2 SYGVKD. CDR3 sequence: CAIKGAGANVLTF. Written as DNA, the CDR3 is TGTGCCATAAAGGGGGCTGGGGCCAACGTCCTGACTTTC.

The chain couples TRBV28 to TRBJ1-1; TRBD1 matches 8 bases. V shed 4 bases, J shed 10 bases, and the junction held 5 bases outside the gene matches. Germline V gene sequence: CDR1 MDHEN, CDR2 SYDVKM. The CDR3 extends over 12 amino acids. For the CDR3, the DNA is TGTGCCAGCAGTTCCTTAGACAGGGGAGCTTTCTTT. Its protein product is CASSSLDRGAFF.

V gene TRBV5-1 combines with J gene TRBJ2-2, with D perhaps given as TRBD1 or TRBD2 (6 bases each). The germline gives CDR1 SGHRS, CDR2 YFSETQ. CDR3 size: 15 residues. The V end lost 4 bases, the J end lost 2 bases, and 12 bases lay between the germline ends. Here the CDR3 DNA reads TGCGCCAGCAGCCCGGGGGCCAGAAACACCGGGGAGCTGTTTTTT. Amino acids: CASSPGARNTGELFF.

V is TRBV5-4 and J is TRBJ1-1, with TRBD1 matching over 7 bases. The CDR3 extends over 14 amino acids. V trimming: 3 bases; J trimming: 2 bases; junction bases outside the gene matches: 4. Germline V gene lookup returns CDR1 SGHNT and CDR2 YYREEE (reference sequence). Here the CDR3 reads CASSSQGFNTEAFF. CDR3 nucleotides: TGTGCCAGCAGCTCACAGGGGTTCAACACTGAAGCTTTCTTT.

In DNA, the CDR3 is TGTGCCAGCAGCTTGGGCGGACAGGGCTATGGCTACACCTTC. It encodes CASSLGGQGYGYTF. The chain links TRBV5-4 to TRBJ1-2, with TRBD1 matching over 8 bases. The germline V gene encodes CDR1 SGHNT and CDR2 YYREEE (reference sequence). V lost 0 bases, J lost 4 bases, and 2 bases stayed unmatched. This CDR3 has 14 residues. The variable domain in full, with the rest retrieved from reference TRBV5-4 and TRBJ1-2, is ETGVTQSPTHLIKTRGQQVTLRCSSQSGHNTVSWYQQALGQGPQFIFQYYREEENGRGNFPPRFSGLQFPNYSSELNVNALELDDSALYLCASSLGGQGYGYTFGSGTRLTVV.

The chain employs TRBV9 and TRBJ2-5; D might be TRBD1 (5 bases). Between the trimmed V and J ends, which lost 0 bases and 2 bases, there was a span of 14 bases. This CDR3 has 16 residues. Germline V gene sequence: CDR1 SGDLS, CDR2 YYNGEE. The CDR3 loop is CASSVAAGQGQETQYF. As DNA, the CDR3 is TGTGCCAGCAGCGTAGCGGCTGGGCAGGGACAAGAGACCCAGTACTTC.

The V gene is TRBV28, the J gene TRBJ1-5; D may be TRBD1 (6 bases). This CDR3 has 15 amino acids. Germline CDR1 is MDHEN and CDR2 is SYDVKM. V shed 6 bases and J shed 3 bases, with 15 bases lying between them. The CDR3 sequence is CASSLGTFANQPQHF. As DNA, the CDR3 is TGTGCCAGCAGCCTCGGGACATTCGCCAATCAGCCCCAGCATTTT.

Concerning this clone itself: At one of its ends the junction is not consistent with the germline gene, which may arise from a read error. The rearrangement uses TRBV7-7 and TRBJ2-2, with D unresolved. Germline-derived CDR1 and CDR2 are SSHAT and FNYEAQ (reference sequence). The CDR3 covers 11 residues. This chain's CDR3 is CASSSGGELFF. The CDR3 DNA reads as TGTGCTAGCAGCTCCGGGGGGGAGCTGTTTTTT.

This clone was picked up a small number of times. The V gene is TRBV28, the J gene TRBJ1-2; no clear D. Trimming removed 5 bases at V and 5 bases at J, with 6 bases between. This CDR3 region has 11 residues. Germline CDR1 is MDHEN and CDR2 is SYDVKM. DNA for the CDR3: TGTGCCAGCAGTCTGCGATATGGCTACACCTTC. This encodes CASSLRYGYTF.

The J gene is TRBJ2-2, the V gene TRBV7-2; 8 positions match TRBD2. J gave up 5 bases and V 5 bases, and 10 bases lay outside the gene matches. Germline assignment: CDR1 SGHTA and CDR2 FQGNSA. The CDR3 extends over 16 amino acids. The CDR3 reads CASSLREGGRTGELFF. CDR3 DNA sequence: TGTGCCAGCAGCCTCCGGGAGGGAGGGCGAACCGGGGAGCTGTTTTTT.

The V call is TRBV4-3, the J call TRBJ1-2; a possible D gene is TRBD1 (6 bases). V was pared by 5 bases and J by 8 bases, with 18 bases between. The CDR3 covers 14 residues. Germline assignment: CDR1 LGHNA and CDR2 YSLEER. The CDR3 region is CASSGMTGLNGYTF. The CDR3 nucleotides are TGCGCCAGCAGCGGGATGACAGGTCTCAACGGCTACACCTTC.

The sample holds a few counts of this clone. The V call is TRBV2, the J call TRBJ2-7; D might be TRBD1 (6 bases). Germline-derived CDR1 and CDR2 are SNHLY and FYNNEI. The CDR3 loop spans 13 amino acids. Deletions cut 5 bases from V and 3 bases from J, with 11 bases between. CDR3: CASSPGQNYEQYF. The CDR3 coding sequence is TGTGCCAGCAGTCCCGGACAGAACTACGAGCAGTACTTC.

The V call is TRBV18, the J call TRBJ1-1; D call uncertain. Germline-derived CDR1 and CDR2 are KGHSH and LQKENI. The CDR3 contains 13 residues. V was pared by 6 bases and J by 1 base, with 9 bases between. CDR3 protein: CASSVNKNTEAFF. The CDR3 DNA follows: TGTGCCAGCTCTGTCAACAAGAACACTGAAGCTTTCTTT.

This chain connects TRBV5-1 to TRBJ1-1, with a tentative D call TRBD1 (6 bases). Germline values: CDR1 SGHRS, CDR2 YFSETQ. This CDR3 has 14 amino acids. V lost 4 bases and J lost 0, with 10 bases in between. The CDR3 spells CASSITGLNTEAFF. CDR3 nucleotides: TGCGCCAGCAGCATAACAGGGCTGAACACTGAAGCTTTCTTT.

This sequence joins TRBV5-1 and TRBJ1-4; D call uncertain. Per germline, CDR1 SGHRS and CDR2 YFSETQ. The CDR3 is made up of 16 amino acids. V was trimmed by 5 bases and J by 5 bases, leaving 19 bases between them. For the CDR3, the DNA is TGCGCCAGCAGACGAACCCGGTACACTCCGAATGAAAAACTGTTTTTT. This gives the protein CASRRTRYTPNEKLFF.

This clone was recorded once. The chain employs TRBV2 and TRBJ1-4; 10 bases align to TRBD1. CDR1 SNHLY and CDR2 FYNNEI come from the germline V gene. The trim removed 10 bases at V and 7 bases at J, leaving 6 bases unmatched. This CDR3 spans 13 amino acids. CDR3 sequence (DNA): TGTGCCACTACCCGGGACAGGGGTGAAAAACTGTTTTTT. Translation: CATTRDRGEKLFF.

The genes are TRBV5-4 and TRBJ2-2; the match to TRBD2 covers 13 bases. The CDR3 has 16 amino acids. From germline, CDR1 is SGHNT and CDR2 YYREEE (reference sequence). Losses at the gene ends were 5 bases for V and 4 bases for J; bases not matched to a gene: 5. As DNA, the CDR3 is TGTGCCAGCAGGGAACGGACTAGCGGGAGCACCGGGGAGCTGTTTTTT. This sequence encodes CASRERTSGSTGELFF. The whole variable domain, remainder taken from reference TRBV5-4 and TRBJ2-2, is ETGVTQSPTHLIKTRGQQVTLRCSSQSGHNTVSWYQQALGQGPQFIFQYYREEENGRGNFPPRFSGLQFPNYSSELNVNALELDDSALYLCASRERTSGSTGELFFGEGSRLTVL.

This chain joins TRBV5-1 and TRBJ1-1; 8 positions agree with TRBD1. The CDR3 sequence is 14 residues long. Germline-derived CDR1 and CDR2 are SGHRS and YFSETQ. J gave up 5 bases and V 4 bases, and 7 bases lay outside the gene matches. CDR3 DNA: TGCGCCAGCAGCACCCAGGGGGCCCAAACTGAAGCTTTCTTT. Amino acids: CASSTQGAQTEAFF.

This chain uses TRBV5-4 with TRBJ2-7, with a possible D match to TRBD2 (5 bases). The CDR3 runs 13 residues. From germline, CDR1 is SGHNT and CDR2 YYREEE (reference sequence). Trimming pared 4 bases from V and 5 bases from J, leaving 13 bases between. The CDR3 sequence is CASSPPNSDEQYF. CDR3 DNA: TGTGCCAGCAGCCCCCCCAATAGCGACGAGCAGTACTTC.

This chain links TRBV30 with TRBJ1-2, with D perhaps matching TRBD1 (6 bases). The CDR3 runs 16 residues. V gave up 4 bases and J gave up 2 bases, with 20 bases separating them. Germline-derived CDR1 and CDR2 are GTSNPN and SVGIG (reference sequence). CDR3 sequence: CAWTLTPRDMNYGYTF. The CDR3 DNA reads as TGTGCCTGGACCCTTACACCTCGGGACATGAACTATGGCTACACCTTC.